These T cell receptor beta chains were read from a single sample in a study of cytomegalovirus exposure and HLA in healthy donors. The data were produced by immunoSEQ multiplex PCR, yet TCRdb's version contains in-frame clones alone and is incomplete. The sample consists of approximately 160,000 clones, approximately 70% of them appearing once. The sample comprised PBMCs. These receptors all come from a man aged 18 to 30 in good health and CMV-seropositive. Both conserved end residues are part of each CDR3. Fields, in order: CDR3 length, clone size, J gene, D gene, V gene, CDR3 DNA, CDR3 protein. A D gene is named only where the DNA matches it firmly. Expanded clones get a size class; other rows say once, few or many, or leave the size out.

length: 15
size: -
J: TRBJ2-1
D: TRBD2
V: TRBV11-3
DNA: TGTGCCAGCAGCTTCTCTAGCGGGCTGCACAATGAGCAGTTCTTC
CDR3: CASSFSSGLHNEQFF

length: 13
size: -
J: TRBJ2-1
D: -
V: TRBV27
DNA: TGTGCCAGCAGTTTGCTAGGCGGCAATGAGCAGTTCTTC
CDR3: CASSLLGGNEQFF

length: 13
size: -
J: TRBJ1-1
D: -
V: TRBV6-5
DNA: TGTGCCAGCAGGGTTAACGGGGAGACTGAAGCTTTCTTT
CDR3: CASRVNGETEAFF

length: 14
size: -
J: TRBJ1-1
D: -
V: TRBV5-6
DNA: TGTGCCAGCAGCCTCAGTAACATGAACACTGAAGCTTTCTTT
CDR3: CASSLSNMNTEAFF

length: 12
size: -
J: TRBJ1-2
D: -
V: TRBV6-5
DNA: TGTGCCAGCAGTCCTAAAAGGAGGGGCTACACCTTC
CDR3: CASSPKRRGYTF

length: 13
size: -
J: TRBJ1-2
D: TRBD1
V: TRBV18
DNA: TGTGCCAGCTCACCGGACAGGGGCTATGGCTACACCTTC
CDR3: CASSPDRGYGYTF

length: 16
size: -
J: TRBJ2-1
D: TRBD2
V: TRBV5-1
DNA: TGCGCCAGCAGCCTAGACGGGACTAGCGGGTACAATGAGCAGTTCTTC
CDR3: CASSLDGTSGYNEQFF

length: 12
size: -
J: TRBJ1-2
D: TRBD1
V: TRBV2
DNA: TGTGCCAGCAGCGACAGGGTTGCTGGCTACACCTTC
CDR3: CASSDRVAGYTF

length: 15
size: -
J: TRBJ1-6
D: TRBD1
V: TRBV6-5
DNA: TGTGCCAGCAGTTACGGGGACAGGGCCGGTTCACCCCTCCACTTT
CDR3: CASSYGDRAGSPLHF

length: 18
size: -
J: TRBJ2-5
D: TRBD2
V: TRBV4-2
DNA: TGTGCCAGCAGCCTACGACTAGCGGGGGGGGCAGGACAAGAGACCCAGTACTTC
CDR3: CASSLRLAGGAGQETQYF

length: 15
size: -
J: TRBJ1-4
D: -
V: TRBV28
DNA: TGTGCCAGCACGGGGGGGGCGCGTGGAAATGAAAAACTGTTTTTT
CDR3: CASTGGARGNEKLFF

length: 14
size: -
J: TRBJ1-1
D: -
V: TRBV27
DNA: TGTGCCAGCAGTTTGACAGGAGCGAACACTGAAGCTTTCTTT
CDR3: CASSLTGANTEAFF

length: 15
size: -
J: TRBJ2-1
D: -
V: TRBV5-1
DNA: TGCGCCAGCAGCTTGCTGTCTTCTTACTACAATGAGCAGTTCTTC
CDR3: CASSLLSSYYNEQFF

length: 14
size: -
J: TRBJ1-1
D: -
V: TRBV6-5
DNA: TGTGCCAGCAGTTACTCTCCGGGGGACACTGAAGCTTTCTTT
CDR3: CASSYSPGDTEAFF

length: 15
size: -
J: TRBJ1-2
D: -
V: TRBV4-1
DNA: TGCGCCAGCAGCCACACGCTTGAGGCTGGCTATGGCTACACCTTC
CDR3: CASSHTLEAGYGYTF

length: 14
size: few
J: TRBJ1-1
D: TRBD1
V: TRBV6-1
DNA: TGTGCCAGCAGTACGGGACAGGGGAGCACTGAAGCTTTCTTT
CDR3: CASSTGQGSTEAFF

length: 15
size: -
J: TRBJ2-3
D: -
V: TRBV29-1
DNA: TGCAGCGTTGTATCCGGGGGGCGGCGCACAGATACGCAGTATTTT
CDR3: CSVVSGGRRTDTQYF

length: 18
size: -
J: TRBJ2-1
D: TRBD2
V: TRBV13
DNA: TGTGCCAGCAGCTTAAAGACTAGCGGGAGGGCCTATATGGATGAGCAGTTCTTC
CDR3: CASSLKTSGRAYMDEQFF

length: 14
size: few
J: TRBJ2-3
D: -
V: TRBV5-1
DNA: TGCGCCAGCAGCTTGGCCCAGGGGTTAGATACGCAGTATTTT
CDR3: CASSLAQGLDTQYF

length: 13
size: -
J: TRBJ2-2
D: TRBD1
V: TRBV19
DNA: TGTGCCAGTAGTGCGACAGGGGCCGGGGAGCTGTTTTTT
CDR3: CASSATGAGELFF

length: 14
size: -
J: TRBJ2-3
D: -
V: TRBV27
DNA: TGTGCCAGCAGTTTTAGTGAGCGCCTGGGTACGCAGTATTTT
CDR3: CASSFSERLGTQYF

length: 13
size: -
J: TRBJ2-3
D: TRBD2
V: TRBV5-4
DNA: TGTGCCAGCAGCACGACTAGCTCAGATACGCAGTATTTT
CDR3: CASSTTSSDTQYF

length: 17
size: many
J: TRBJ2-5
D: TRBD2
V: TRBV19
DNA: TGTGCCAGTAGTCCCCCGACTAGCGGGGGGGTGGGAGAGACCCAGTACTTC
CDR3: CASSPPTSGGVGETQYF

length: 14
size: -
J: TRBJ1-1
D: TRBD1
V: TRBV6-1
DNA: TGTGCCAGCAGGAAGGGGGCGCAAAGTACTGAAGCTTTCTTT
CDR3: CASRKGAQSTEAFF

length: 13
size: -
J: TRBJ2-2
D: -
V: TRBV25-1
DNA: TGTGCCAGCAGTGAATCTGGCCCCGGGGAGCTGTTTTTT
CDR3: CASSESGPGELFF